The rows below give T cell receptor beta chains drawn from one sample of a study of tumor and adjacent non-tumor tissue in lung cancer. Each CDR3 protein is one row after TCRdb ran MiXCR on the multiplex PCR reads. This sample has tens of thousands of distinct CDR3 sequences, with 60% to 80% found just once. The sample was lung tumor tissue. These receptors all come from a woman aged 50 to 65 with non-small cell lung cancer. Each CDR3 is given with its conserved first and last residue.

v_call	cdr3_length	j_call	cdr3_aa
TRBV29-1	14	TRBJ2-1	CSCDGADLYKEQFF
TRBV20-1	16	TRBJ2-3	CSARDYRAGEIDTQYF
TRBV6-5	13	TRBJ2-5	CASSYNVGETRYF
TRBV7-8	14	TRBJ2-3	CASSLGQYIDTQYF
TRBV4-2	14	TRBJ1-1	CVSSQEGIGTEAFF
TRBV6-1	13	TRBJ2-4	CACSEGLENIQYF
TRBV5-6	12	TRBJ2-1	CVSSLTSNEQFF
TRBV5-1	15	TRBJ2-1	CTSSSGLAGNKEQFF
TRBV12-3/TRBV12-4	14	TRBJ2-5	CACSFPDGRETQYF
TRBV5-4	15	TRBJ2-7	CTSILGLAGGGEQYF
TRBV12-3/TRBV12-4	13	TRBJ1-1	CASTFQGDSEAFF
TRBV6-1	15	TRBJ2-7	CASSVGGLPSYEQYF
TRBV6-5	14	TRBJ1-1	CANSIGTRGSSAFF
TRBV12-1	19	TRBJ2-2	CASSLYCKPTRIGTGELSF
TRBV12-3/TRBV12-4	17	TRBJ2-3	CASSLALGVGGTDTQYF
TRBV5-1	14	TRBJ1-1	CASSWDSLNTEAFF
TRBV24-1	15	TRBJ2-5	CVTSDSRTGQETQYF